What follows is one T cell receptor (beta chain) and its context. These data originate in a study of shared clonotypes between healthy human individuals. Donation came from healthy HIV-negative adults that had no recent acute infections or vaccinations. Only Caucasian adults living in Nashville, Tennessee made up the donor group. In the CD4+ fraction, cells were divided into CD45RA+ naive and CD45RA-negative memory subsets. Produced via immunoSEQ multiplex PCR; TCRdb's table is partial and in-frame only. The sample records about 730,000 clones, 55% to 80% being singletons. The CDR3 length is 17 residues. Germline V CDR1 and CDR2: LNHDA, SQIVND (reference sequence). V lost 5 bases to trimming and J lost 1 base, with 18 bases between them.

V and J are TRBV19 and TRBJ1-5; D gene uncertain. The sequenced sample consisted of memory CD4+ T cells sorted from blood. The subset here: CD45RA-negative fraction. The receptor comes from a woman aged 25 to 45 in good health. The CDR3 DNA follows: TGTGCCAGTAGTGCGGCAGTTTCCAGGCCAAGCAATCAGCCCCAGCATTTT. Residues: CASSAAVSRPSNQPQHF.